These 28 T cell receptor beta chains were sequenced from one sample in a study of shared clonotypes between healthy human individuals. Assay: immunoSEQ multiplex PCR; the TCRdb copy retains only in-frame clones and omits some. The sample contains about 2,500,000 clones, around 90% of which appear only once. The sequencing input was naive CD4+ T cells sorted from blood. Subset denoted: CD45RA+ positively selected. The receptor set was obtained from a man aged 18-30 years in good health.

The chain combines TRBV29-1 with TRBJ1-5, with D perhaps matching TRBD1 (5 bases). Germline loops: CDR1 SQVTM, CDR2 ANQGSEA. This CDR3 has 15 residues. Trimming pared 6 bases from V and 4 bases from J, leaving 19 bases between. CDR3 DNA sequence: TGCAGCGTCCCCAGGCCGGGACTGAAGAATCAGCCCCAGCATTTT. Translating it yields CSVPRPGLKNQPQHF.

The V and J genes are TRBV5-1 and TRBJ2-5, with D possibly matching TRBD2 (7 bases). Trimming removed 7 bases from V and 3 bases from J, with 19 bases in between. The germline gives CDR1 SGHRS, CDR2 YFSETQ. The CDR3 is 15 amino acids. The CDR3 spells CASRPRGGGEETQYF. CDR3 in DNA: TGCGCCAGCCGCCCTAGGGGGGGTGGGGAAGAGACCCAGTACTTC.

The rearrangement joins TRBV2 to TRBJ2-4; TRBD2 is a possible D gene (6 bases). V lost 7 bases to trimming and J lost 1 base, with 17 bases between them. Germline CDR1 reads SNHLY; CDR2 reads FYNNEI. The CDR3 spans 16 residues. The CDR3 DNA sequence: TGTGCCAGCACCCTACATCGGGGGACTGCCAAAAACATTCAGTACTTC. Its translation is CASTLHRGTAKNIQYF.

V gene TRBV19 combines with J gene TRBJ2-7; D is unresolved. The CDR3 is 13 amino acids. The V end was cut by 4 bases, the J end by 3 bases, with 10 bases between. Germline CDR1 LNHDA, CDR2 SQIVND (reference sequence). The DNA of the CDR3 is TGTGCCAGTAGTAAGGTGCGTGGCTACGAGCAGTACTTC. Protein: CASSKVRGYEQYF.

The gene calls are TRBV6-6 and TRBJ1-2, with 11 bases matching TRBD1. The CDR3 is 14 residues long. Germline V gene data show CDR1 as MNHNY and CDR2 as SVGAGI (reference sequence). V lost 5 bases and J lost 8; bases outside the gene matches: 7. The CDR3 is CASSQDRGLVGYTF. CDR3 DNA sequence: TGTGCCAGCAGTCAGGACAGGGGGCTTGTCGGCTACACCTTC.

The chain has TRBV6-6 and TRBJ2-3; D may be TRBD1 (5 bases). The CDR3 is made up of 13 amino acids. V shed 8 bases and J shed 2 bases, with 11 bases lying between them. CDR1 MNHNY and CDR2 SVGAGI come from the germline V gene (reference sequence). CDR3 loop: CASQGSFTDTQYF. In DNA, the CDR3 is TGTGCCAGCCAGGGATCCTTCACAGATACGCAGTATTTT.

The chain uses TRBV9 and TRBJ2-2; no reliable D call. The germline V and J ends were trimmed by 0 bases and 0 bases, with 15 bases remaining between them. The germline V gene has CDR1 SGDLS and CDR2 YYNGEE. This CDR3 comprises 18 residues. The CDR3 DNA reads as TGTGCCAGCAGCGTAGGAGACCTGCAGGATTCGAACACCGGGGAGCTGTTTTTT. Protein: CASSVGDLQDSNTGELFF.

The chain employs TRBV5-6 and TRBJ2-7; D gene unclear. The V end was cut by 1 base, the J end by 1 base, with 9 bases between. The germline V gene has CDR1 SGHDT and CDR2 YYEEEE. This CDR3 comprises 14 residues. CDR3 nucleotide sequence: TGTGCCAGCAGCTTGTATCTCCGTTCCTACGAGCAGTACTTC. Encoded protein: CASSLYLRSYEQYF. The complete variable domain, with remaining parts taken from reference TRBV5-6 and TRBJ2-7, reads DAGVTQSPTHLIKTRGQQVTLRCSPKSGHDTVSWYQQALGQGPQFIFQYYEEEERQRGNFPDRFSGHQFPNYSSELNVNALLLGDSALYLCASSLYLRSYEQYFGPGTRLTVT.

The chain recombines TRBV19 with TRBJ2-2; the match to TRBD2 covers 8 bases. Germline CDR1 is LNHDA and CDR2 is SQIVND (reference sequence). J lost 6 bases, V lost 4 bases, and 7 bases had no gene match. The CDR3 sequence is 15 residues long. CDR3 sequence reads: CASSTLAEVPGELFF. The CDR3 DNA sequence: TGTGCCAGTAGTACACTAGCGGAGGTGCCCGGGGAGCTGTTTTTT.

V and J are TRBV30 and TRBJ2-3; D is unresolved. This CDR3 is built from 15 residues. V lost 2 bases, J lost 7 bases, and 19 bases lay in between. In germline, CDR1 is GTSNPN, CDR2 SVGIG (reference sequence). The CDR3, as DNA: TGTGCCTGGAGTCGGCCGGGCCTAATGAGAAATACGCAGTATTTT. This translates into CAWSRPGLMRNTQYF.

The rearrangement uses TRBV9 and TRBJ2-2, with 11 bases that match TRBD1. CDR1 is SGDLS and CDR2 is YYNGEE in the germline V gene. The J segment lost 5 bases and the V segment lost 4 bases, leaving 7 bases of the junction unmatched. This CDR3 is built from 16 residues. The CDR3 reads CASSRGQGAGTGELFF. The CDR3 bases are TGTGCCAGCAGCCGCGGACAGGGGGCTGGTACCGGGGAGCTGTTTTTT.

On this clone itself: This sample also contains other DNA sequences that code for the same CDR3. This chain connects TRBV5-6 to TRBJ1-5; D is unresolved. There are 13 residues in the CDR3. V lost 0 bases to trimming and J lost 7 bases, with 8 bases between them. Germline V CDR1 and CDR2: SGHDT, YYEEEE. The CDR3 loop reads CASSLGREQPQHF. DNA of the CDR3: TGTGCCAGCAGCTTGGGGAGGGAGCAGCCCCAGCATTTT.

This chain connects TRBV6-5 to TRBJ1-4; no definite D call. Germline CDR1 and CDR2: MNHEY and SVGAGI. Trimming stripped 2 bases from V and 0 bases from J, with 7 bases between. The CDR3 sequence is 15 residues long. The CDR3 loop is CASSYQPATNEKLFF. The CDR3 DNA sequence: TGTGCCAGCAGTTACCAGCCTGCAACTAATGAAAAACTGTTTTTT.

The CDR3 spells CASSPRLAGDEQFF. For the CDR3, the DNA is TGTGCCAGCAGCCCCCGACTAGCCGGCGATGAGCAGTTCTTC. This chain connects TRBV7-9 to TRBJ2-1, with TRBD2 matching over 7 bases. V was pared by 5 bases and J by 8 bases, with 9 bases of the junction left unmatched. Germline V gives CDR1 SEHNR, CDR2 FQNEAQ (reference sequence). CDR3 length: 14 amino acids. The full variable domain, rest sourced from reference TRBV7-9 and TRBJ2-1, is DTGVSQNPRHKITKRGQNVTFRCDPISEHNRLYWYRQTLGQGPEFLTYFQNEAQLEKSRLLSDRFSAERPKGSFSTLEIQRTEQGDSAMYLCASSPRLAGDEQFFGPGTRLTVL.

A remark on this clone: The sample contains more than one DNA sequence encoding this CDR3. This chain connects TRBV7-2 to TRBJ1-1; no clear D gene. V was pared by 3 bases and J by 0 bases, with 2 bases between. Germline CDR1 is SGHTA and CDR2 is FQGNSA. This CDR3 region has 12 residues. The DNA for the CDR3 is TGTGCCAGCAGCTTGATGAACACTGAAGCTTTCTTT. It is translated as CASSLMNTEAFF.

This sequence joins TRBV6-1 and TRBJ2-1; a possible D gene is TRBD2 (6 bases). This CDR3 has 14 residues. V dropped 8 bases and J dropped 0 bases, with 11 bases sitting between them. In germline, CDR1 is MNHNS, CDR2 SASEGT. For the CDR3, the DNA is TGTGCCAGCGTAGGGAGGAGCTCCTACAATGAGCAGTTCTTC. Amino acid sequence: CASVGRSSYNEQFF.

V usage is TRBV7-2 and J usage is TRBJ1-6; no clear D. CDR1 SGHTA and CDR2 FQGNSA come from the germline V gene. V was pared by 3 bases and J by 8 bases, with 11 bases between. The CDR3 has 14 residues. This CDR3 reads CASSLGRADSPLHF. The CDR3, as DNA: TGTGCCAGCAGCTTGGGGAGAGCGGATTCACCCCTCCACTTT.

The table lists this clone with a count of one. Other DNA sequences in the sample encode the same CDR3. In DNA form, the CDR3 reads TGTGCCAGCAGCCAGGGACAGGGGTACGGCTACACCTTC. Translating it yields CASSQGQGYGYTF. V gene TRBV14 combines with J gene TRBJ1-2, with 10 bases fitting TRBD1. The ends lost 3 bases at V and 8 bases at J; junction bases unmatched: 3. Germline V CDR1 and CDR2: SGHDN, FVKESK. This CDR3 region has 13 residues. The full variable domain, in which reference TRBV14 and TRBJ1-2 provide the parts outside the CDR3, is EAGVTQFPSHSVIEKGQTVTLRCDPISGHDNLYWYRRVMGKEIKFLLHFVKESKQDESGMPNNRFLAERTGGTYSTLKVQPAELEDSGVYFCASSQGQGYGYTFGSGTRLTVV.

The J gene is TRBJ2-1, the V gene TRBV11-2; TRBD1 matches at 9 bases. Germline assignment: CDR1 SGHAT and CDR2 FQNNGV. V trimming: 5 bases; J trimming: 12 bases; junction bases outside the gene matches: 5. This CDR3 spans 12 amino acids. CDR3 coding DNA: TGTGCCAGCAGCCGCACAGGGGGCGGGCAGTTCTTC. Amino acid sequence: CASSRTGGGQFF.

As regards this clone: At one end the junction does not follow the germline gene, possibly because of a read error. The J gene is TRBJ1-1, the V gene TRBV6-5; tentatively, D is TRBD1 (6 bases). The CDR3 sequence is 11 residues long. Per germline, CDR1 MNHEY and CDR2 SVGAGI. The CDR3 loop reads CACSDGRGAFF. CDR3 coding DNA: TGTGCCTGCAGCGACGGCAGGGGAGCTTTCTTT.

V gene TRBV30 combines with J gene TRBJ2-1; the D gene could be TRBD1 or TRBD2 (5 bases each). V was cut by 4 bases and J by 0 bases, with 10 bases left in between. This CDR3 has 14 amino acids. The germline gives CDR1 GTSNPN, CDR2 SVGIG (reference sequence). This chain's CDR3 is CAWTAGTSYNEQFF. The CDR3 nucleotides read TGTGCCTGGACAGCAGGGACCTCCTACAATGAGCAGTTCTTC. Based on the CDR3 plus reference TRBV30 and TRBJ2-1, the full variable domain is SQTIHQWPATLVQPVGSPLSLECTVEGTSNPNLYWYRQAAGRGLQLLFYSVGIGQISSEVPQNLSASRPQDRQFILSSKKLLLSDSGFYLCAWTAGTSYNEQFFGPGTRLTVL.

In this sample, this clone turned up a few times. Other DNA sequences in the same sample also yield this CDR3. The V call is TRBV10-3, the J call TRBJ1-6, with D tentatively TRBD1 (6 bases). The germline V gene has CDR1 ENHRY and CDR2 SYGVKD. CDR3 length: 14 residues. V gave up 0 bases and J gave up 7 bases, with 7 bases separating them. As DNA, the CDR3 is TGTGCCATCAGTGAGTCGCAGGGGAATTCACCCCTCCACTTT. It specifies CAISESQGNSPLHF.

The V gene is TRBV21-1, the J gene TRBJ2-2; TRBD1 is taken as the D call from the table, unchecked against the DNA. TRBV21-1 is a listed pseudogene. The CDR3 runs 16 residues. As DNA, the CDR3 is TGTGCCAGCAGCAAAGCGGGCAGGCCGAACACCGGGGAGCTGTTTTTT. Amino acids: CASSKAGRPNTGELFF.

The chain is built from TRBV10-3 and TRBJ2-6, with 10 bases matching TRBD2. CDR1 ENHRY and CDR2 SYGVKD come from the germline V gene. CDR3 length equals 19 residues. V gave up 7 bases and J gave up 0 bases; unmatched junction bases: 12. The CDR3 coding sequence is TGTGCCATCAATTCGGCGACTAGCGGGCTCCCCTCTGGGGCCAACGTCCTGACTTTC. Protein sequence: CAINSATSGLPSGANVLTF.

The chain is built from TRBV7-2 and TRBJ2-3; TRBD1 might be the D (5 bases). In germline, CDR1 is SGHTA, CDR2 FQGNSA. V lost 0 bases to trimming and J lost 2 bases, with 9 bases between them. The CDR3 consists of 15 residues. CDR3 amino acids: CASSLAGQITDTQYF. CDR3 bases: TGTGCCAGCAGCTTAGCAGGACAAATCACAGATACGCAGTATTTT.

The rearrangement joins TRBV6-5 to TRBJ1-1; D perhaps matches TRBD1 (5 bases). The CDR3 contains 15 residues. V gave up 6 bases and J gave up 1 base, with 15 bases separating them. Germline loops: CDR1 MNHEY, CDR2 SVGAGI. CDR3 nucleotides: TGTGCCAGCAGCCGACGGGACGCCCCGAACACTGAAGCTTTCTTT. Translating it yields CASSRRDAPNTEAFF.

The V call is TRBV5-5, the J call TRBJ2-7, with D unresolved. From germline, CDR1 is SGHKS and CDR2 YYEKEE (reference sequence). This CDR3 has 14 amino acids. Trimming cost V 0 bases and J 4 bases, with 11 bases left between them. The CDR3 region is CASSLARTWYEQYF. CDR3 coding DNA: TGTGCCAGCAGCTTGGCCCGAACTTGGTACGAGCAGTACTTC.

This rearrangement joins TRBV18 to TRBJ2-1; the match to TRBD2 covers 12 bases. Germline V gene data show CDR1 as KGHSH and CDR2 as LQKENI. This CDR3 contains 14 residues. V lost 4 bases to trimming and J lost 8 bases; unmatched junction nucleotides: 3. The CDR3 DNA follows: TGTGCCAGCTCACGGGCTAGCGGGAGGGATGAGCAGTTCTTC. It yields the protein CASSRASGRDEQFF.